This T cell receptor beta chain was found in a study of T cells in Graves' hyperthyroidism and ophthalmopathy. The germline V gene has CDR1 SGHDN and CDR2 FVKESK. The CDR3 length is 12 residues. The V end lost 6 bases, the J end lost 2 bases, and 7 bases lay between the germline ends. Ophthalmopathy patients all had a Clinical Activity Score of at least 3, a NOSPECS grade of at least 4 and disease under 3 months old. Amplification yielded TCR beta CDR3 regions, with RNA transcripts as the source. The HTBI primer set drove a first-round RT-PCR of the TCR CDR3. TCRdb processed the multiplex PCR reads anew with MiXCR; each CDR3 protein has one entry. The sample holds some 650,000 distinct CDR3 sequences, roughly 15% seen once.

This TCR was recovered from a woman in her 40s with Graves' ophthalmopathy. The sample consisted of blood. The V gene is TRBV14, the J gene TRBJ1-1; no firm D call. The CDR3 DNA reads TGTGCCAGCAGGAAGCTTAACACTGAAGCTTTCTTT. Amino acid sequence: CASRKLNTEAFF.